The next 7 T cell receptor beta chains were all read from a single sample in a study of a mutant IDH1 vaccine in newly diagnosed glioma. Libraries were prepared by immunoSEQ multiplex PCR; TCRdb keeps only in-frame clonotypes and omits some of them. The profile covers around 62,000 clones, with 75% to 90% appearing a single time and approximately 1.9% taken by the ten largest. Time point here: week 11, during vaccination. Alongside topical imiquimod, each dose of vaccine comprised 300 ug of mutant IDH1 20-mer peptide. These receptors lack a known antigen. The sequencing used PBMCs, collected from a glioma patient whose treatment included an IDH1 peptide vaccine. These receptors came from a man aged 35-49 years with glioma.

The gene calls are TRBV29-1 and TRBJ1-2; D is ambiguous. Germline V CDR1 and CDR2: SQVTM, ANQGSEA. The V end was cut by 0 bases, the J end by 5 bases, with 16 bases between. This CDR3 is built from 15 residues. CDR3 loop: CSVEDRGGNGYGYTF. CDR3 nucleotide sequence: TGCAGCGTTGAAGATCGAGGAGGGAACGGATATGGCTACACCTTC.

V gene TRBV6-4 combines with J gene TRBJ2-7; TRBD1 matches 8 bases. CDR3 length equals 11 residues. V gave up 9 bases and J gave up 2 bases; unmatched junction bases: 0. Germline CDR1 and CDR2: MRHNA and SNTAGT. CDR3 DNA: TGTGCCAGACAGGGGGCCTACGAGCAGTACGTC. Translation: CARQGAYEQYV.

On this clone: A read error may produce the germline difference seen at one junction end. The chain couples TRBV2 to TRBJ2-5; 10 positions match TRBD2. The CDR3 length is 14 residues. CDR1 is SNHLY, CDR2 FYNNEI, per germline. The CDR3 DNA is TGTGCCAGCAGGGAAGCGGGGGGGGAAGAGACCCAGTACTTC. Translating gives CASREAGGEETQYF.

J is TRBJ2-1 and V is TRBV6-4; tentative D call: TRBD2 (7 bases). V lost 5 bases and J 5 bases, leaving 13 bases between the germline ends. There are 14 residues in the CDR3. CDR1 is MRHNA and CDR2 is SNTAGT in the germline V gene. CDR3 DNA sequence: TGTGCCAGCAGTCCGGAGGGGGGGCACAATGAGCAGTTCTTC. Translating it yields CASSPEGGHNEQFF.

The gene calls are TRBV10-3 and TRBJ1-4; D unresolved. The germline gives CDR1 ENHRY, CDR2 SYGVKD. Trimming stripped 3 bases from V and 0 bases from J, with 14 bases between. The CDR3 is 17 residues long. The CDR3, as DNA: TGTGCCATCAGTGAAGTCGGAGACCCTTCAACTAATGAAAAACTGTTTTTT. Amino acids: CAISEVGDPSTNEKLFF.

The rearrangement uses TRBV11-2 and TRBJ2-2, with D perhaps given as TRBD1 or TRBD2 (6 bases each). The germline gives CDR1 SGHAT, CDR2 FQNNGV. The CDR3 is 18 residues long. V lost 6 bases and J lost 0, with 20 bases in between. CDR3 nucleotides: TGTGCCAGCAGGGGGCCGGGGGCACTAATCGCGAACACCGGGGAGCTGTTTTTT. This gives the protein CASRGPGALIANTGELFF.

The chain's CDR3 is CASSPERASGELFF. CDR3 bases: TGCGCCAGCAGCCCGGAGAGGGCCTCCGGGGAGCTGTTTTTT. The chain couples TRBV5-1 to TRBJ2-2, with D maybe TRBD2 (5 bases). V was cut by 4 bases and J by 6 bases, with 13 bases left in between. The CDR3 is made up of 14 amino acids. CDR1 SGHRS and CDR2 YFSETQ come from the germline V gene.